Shown below are 28 T cell receptor beta chains from a single sample sequenced in a study of blood T cell repertoires in COVID-19. Clones were read by immunoSEQ multiplex PCR, and TCRdb kept only the in-frame ones, dropping some. This sample has roughly 46,000 clones, with about 88% found just once. Source material: PBMCs or T cells enriched from blood (not recorded which). The receptors were gathered from a woman between 45 and 65 years old who had recovered from COVID-19.

The genes are TRBV11-2 and TRBJ1-3, with 8 bases matching TRBD1. The CDR3 extends over 19 amino acids. V lost 0 bases to trimming and J lost 1 base; unmatched junction nucleotides: 11. The V gene's germline CDR1 is SGHAT and CDR2 FQNNGV. CDR3: CASSLEVRGLLSSGNTIYF. CDR3 in DNA: TGTGCCAGCAGCTTAGAGGTCAGGGGGCTACTATCGTCTGGAAACACCATATATTTT.

This clone has a single count. The V and J genes are TRBV6-5 and TRBJ1-5, with D uncertain. The germline V and J ends were trimmed by 0 bases and 5 bases, with 8 bases remaining between them. CDR3 length equals 14 residues. The germline V gene encodes CDR1 MNHEY and CDR2 SVGAGI. CDR3 residues: CASSYSITDQPQHF. The DNA for the CDR3 is TGTGCCAGCAGTTACTCGATCACAGATCAGCCCCAGCATTTT.

The J gene is TRBJ2-5, the V gene TRBV4-2, with TRBD1 matching over 8 bases. The CDR3 has 14 amino acids. The germline V gene encodes CDR1 LGHNA and CDR2 YNFKEQ. Unmatched junction bases numbered 5, after V lost 3 bases and J lost 5 bases. CDR3 loop: CASSQGQVDETQYF. CDR3 DNA: TGTGCCAGCAGCCAGGGACAGGTCGATGAGACCCAGTACTTC.

This clone was observed a single time. CDR3 amino acids: CASSPVGVTTNEKLFF. The CDR3 nucleotides read TGTGCCAGTAGCCCGGTCGGGGTTACGACTAATGAAAAACTGTTTTTT. The chain couples TRBV19 to TRBJ1-4; D is unclear. This CDR3 region has 16 residues. Germline CDR1 is LNHDA and CDR2 is SQIVND (reference sequence). V was cut by 6 bases and J by 2 bases, with 16 bases left in between. Drawing the rest from reference TRBV19 and TRBJ1-4, the complete variable domain is DGGITQSPKYLFRKEGQNVTLSCEQNLNHDAMYWYRQDPGQGLRLIYYSQIVNDFQKGDIAEGYSVSREKKESFPLTVTSAQKNPTAFYLCASSPVGVTTNEKLFFGSGTQLSVL.

This clone showed up just a few times. The genes are TRBV2 and TRBJ2-3; 7 positions agree with TRBD1. The CDR3 has 15 residues. Trimming at V came to 6 bases and at J to 1 base, leaving 7 bases not matched to a gene. From germline, CDR1 is SNHLY and CDR2 FYNNEI. CDR3 nucleotides: TGTGCCAGCAGCGAGACAGGGTCAGGCACAGATACGCAGTATTTT. Its protein is CASSETGSGTDTQYF.

This chain connects TRBV18 to TRBJ1-5; D gene ambiguous. Germline assignment: CDR1 KGHSH and CDR2 LQKENI. Trimming stripped 3 bases from V and 4 bases from J, with 10 bases between. There are 14 residues in the CDR3. The CDR3 protein is CASSPYGENQPQHF. The CDR3 DNA reads TGTGCCAGCTCACCCTACGGGGAGAATCAGCCCCAGCATTTT.

The chain uses TRBV28 and TRBJ2-6; the match to TRBD1 covers 8 bases. The CDR3 runs 14 residues. Germline loops: CDR1 MDHEN, CDR2 SYDVKM. V dropped 6 bases and J dropped 8; count of bases not matched to a gene: 6. The CDR3 region is CASSRTGTTNVLTF. In DNA, the CDR3 is TGTGCCAGCAGCCGGACAGGGACGACCAACGTCCTGACTTTC.

The chain joins TRBV7-3 to TRBJ2-1; 9 bases agree with TRBD2. Unmatched junction bases numbered 6, after V lost 4 bases and J lost 2 bases. Per the germline V gene, CDR1 is SGHTA and CDR2 is FQGTGA. This CDR3 is built from 16 residues. CDR3 sequence reads: CASSSAVAGAYNEQFF. The CDR3 DNA reads as TGTGCCAGCAGCTCGGCTGTAGCGGGGGCCTACAATGAGCAGTTCTTC.

This sequence joins TRBV2 and TRBJ2-7, with 8 bases that match TRBD1. Losses at the gene ends were 7 bases for V and 4 bases for J; bases not matched to a gene: 3. There are 12 residues in the CDR3. Germline V gene sequence: CDR1 SNHLY, CDR2 FYNNEI. CDR3 bases: TGTGCCAGCACCAACAGGGGGTACGAGCAGTACTTC. As protein: CASTNRGYEQYF.

The chain employs TRBV11-3 and TRBJ2-1; 7 nucleotides match TRBD2. V lost 5 bases and J lost 3; bases outside the gene matches: 10. The germline V gene has CDR1 SGHNT and CDR2 YENEEA. There are 16 residues in the CDR3. The CDR3 protein is CASSPNQLASYNEQFF. For the CDR3, the DNA is TGTGCCAGCAGCCCAAACCAACTAGCGAGCTACAATGAGCAGTTCTTC.

The chain carries TRBV6-6 and TRBJ1-6; 9 bases match TRBD1. The CDR3 is 14 residues long. Unmatched junction bases numbered 4, after V lost 6 bases and J lost 7 bases. Germline loops: CDR1 MNHNY, CDR2 SVGAGI (reference sequence). The CDR3: CASRTGTGNSPLHF. The DNA for the CDR3 is TGTGCCAGCAGGACCGGGACAGGGAATTCACCCCTCCACTTT.

The gene calls are TRBV27 and TRBJ1-6, with 7 nucleotides matching TRBD1. V lost 5 bases, J lost 5 bases, and 6 bases stayed unmatched. In germline, CDR1 is MNHEY, CDR2 SMNVEV (reference sequence). The CDR3 length is 15 residues. The CDR3 spells CASSIGTVDNSPLHF. The DNA of the CDR3 is TGTGCCAGCAGTATCGGGACAGTCGATAATTCACCCCTCCACTTT.

DNA for the CDR3: TGTGCCAGCAGATCCAGGGGCCATATCACAGATACGCAGTATTTT. This encodes CASRSRGHITDTQYF. The genes are TRBV7-3 and TRBJ2-3; maybe TRBD1 (6 bases). V dropped 6 bases and J dropped 2 bases, with 15 bases sitting between them. The CDR3 loop spans 15 amino acids. Germline CDR1 SGHTA, CDR2 FQGTGA.

The gene calls are TRBV19 and TRBJ1-3; D remains ambiguous. Germline CDR1 and CDR2: LNHDA and SQIVND (reference sequence). Trimming removed 5 bases from V and 4 bases from J, with 15 bases in between. The CDR3 runs to 15 residues. DNA for the CDR3: TGTGCCAGTAGTCCAGAGGGCGCGAGAGGAAACACCATATATTTT. Its protein product is CASSPEGARGNTIYF.

The gene calls are TRBV5-6 and TRBJ1-1; D gene unclear. Germline V gene data show CDR1 as SGHDT and CDR2 as YYEEEE. The CDR3 has 14 amino acids. V lost 3 bases and J lost 1, with 10 bases in between. This CDR3 is CASSSGLGNTEAFF. The CDR3 region has the DNA TGTGCCAGCAGCTCAGGACTGGGGAACACTGAAGCTTTCTTT.

The V gene is TRBV5-1, the J gene TRBJ2-7; 7 positions match TRBD2. V was pared by 3 bases and J by 1 base, with 4 bases of the junction left unmatched. Germline V CDR1 and CDR2: SGHRS, YFSETQ. This CDR3 region has 14 residues. The CDR3 nucleotides are TGCGCCAGCAGCTCGGGCGGGGGTTCCTACGAGCAGTACTTC. Translating it yields CASSSGGGSYEQYF.

This clone appeared once. CDR3: CATSAGGTGNTIYF. In DNA, the CDR3 is TGTGCCACCTCGGCGGGGGGCACCGGAAACACCATATATTTT. V is TRBV24-1 and J is TRBJ1-3; D is perhaps TRBD1 (6 bases). CDR3 length: 14 residues. V gave up 9 bases and J gave up 4 bases, with 15 bases separating them. Germline-derived CDR1 and CDR2 are KGHDR and SFDVKD.

The rearrangement uses TRBV4-3 and TRBJ2-7, with 10 bases matching TRBD2. CDR3 length: 17 amino acids. Losses at the gene ends were 0 bases for V and 2 bases for J; bases not matched to a gene: 7. CDR1 LGHNA and CDR2 YSLEER come from the germline V gene. The CDR3 protein is CASSQDPSGSTTYEQYF. In DNA, the CDR3 is TGCGCCAGCAGCCAAGATCCTAGCGGGAGTACTACCTACGAGCAGTACTTC.

The rearrangement links TRBV6-2 or TRBV6-3 to TRBJ2-7, with D possibly TRBD2 on 5 matching bases. V lost 4 bases to trimming and J lost 2 bases, with 9 bases between them. CDR1 and CDR2 from the germline V gene are MNHEY and SVGEGT. This CDR3 has 13 amino acids. The CDR3 bases are TGTGCCAGCAGTTTGTCGGGGACCTACGAGCAGTACTTC. Encoded protein: CASSLSGTYEQYF.

This sequence joins TRBV11-2 and TRBJ2-5; D is unclear. With 0 bases removed from V and 7 bases from J, the gap between germline ends came to 9 bases. Germline CDR1 is SGHAT and CDR2 is FQNNGV. There are 13 residues in the CDR3. CDR3 sequence: CASSLDFLGTQYF. The CDR3 DNA reads TGTGCCAGCAGCTTAGACTTCCTCGGGACCCAGTACTTC.

Here the CDR3 DNA reads TGTGCCAGCAGCCCCGGGACTAGCGGCACAGATACGCAGTATTTT. It encodes CASSPGTSGTDTQYF. The chain employs TRBV5-6 and TRBJ2-3; TRBD2 agrees at 10 bases. Unmatched junction bases numbered 3, after V lost 4 bases and J lost 1 base. CDR1 is SGHDT, CDR2 YYEEEE, per germline. CDR3 length equals 15 residues.

The chain uses TRBV6-2 or TRBV6-3 and TRBJ2-2; 7 bases agree with TRBD1. Germline values: CDR1 MNHEY, CDR2 SVGEGT. The CDR3 length is 16 residues. Unmatched junction bases numbered 11, after V lost 5 bases and J lost 5 bases. Here the CDR3 DNA reads TGTGCCAGCAGTGGCATTCGACAGGGCTGGACCGGGGAGCTGTTTTTT. Protein sequence: CASSGIRQGWTGELFF.

The gene calls are TRBV12-3 or TRBV12-4 and TRBJ1-2, with D maybe TRBD1 (6 bases). Trimming stripped 5 bases from V and 6 bases from J, with 10 bases between. The CDR3 spans 12 residues. The CDR3 DNA reads TGTGCCAGCAGTACCGGGACACATGGCTACACCTTC. Its protein product is CASSTGTHGYTF.

This chain links TRBV10-1 with TRBJ2-7; possibly TRBD1 for D (6 bases). V was shortened by 6 bases and J by 6 bases, with 15 bases between the two germline ends. The V gene's germline CDR1 is WNHNN and CDR2 SYGVQD (reference sequence). The CDR3 spans 13 residues. CDR3 DNA sequence: TGCGCCAGCAGGTCCCGGACAGACGGCGAGCAGTACTTC. Translation gives CASRSRTDGEQYF.

This chain joins TRBV6-5 and TRBJ2-5; a weak D match, TRBD2 (6 bases). The CDR3 runs 15 residues. Germline lookup yields CDR1 MNHEY and CDR2 SVGAGI. V lost 6 bases to trimming and J lost 2 bases, with 16 bases between them. CDR3 sequence reads: CASSQGGGWQETQYF. The CDR3, as DNA: TGTGCCAGCAGCCAGGGAGGAGGGTGGCAAGAGACCCAGTACTTC.

This chain connects TRBV5-1 to TRBJ2-3; 11 bases map to TRBD1. The CDR3 is 15 residues long. Germline assignment: CDR1 SGHRS and CDR2 YFSETQ. J was trimmed by 4 bases and V by 4 bases; bases with no gene match: 5. The CDR3 is CASSTGQGVADTQYF. Here the CDR3 DNA reads TGCGCCAGCAGCACGGGACAGGGGGTCGCAGATACGCAGTATTTT.

The CDR3 DNA sequence: TGTGCCAGCAGTACCCCGACAGGGGTGCTCTACGAGCAGTACTTC. Translating gives CASSTPTGVLYEQYF. The genes are TRBV28 and TRBJ2-7; 8 nucleotides match TRBD1. Germline trimming cut 5 bases from V and 3 bases from J; bases unmatched to any gene: 9. Germline assignment: CDR1 MDHEN and CDR2 SYDVKM. This CDR3 has 15 residues.

V gene TRBV28 combines with J gene TRBJ2-6; D gene unclear. The CDR3 runs 15 residues. Trimming removed 6 bases at V and 2 bases at J, with 11 bases between. From germline, CDR1 is MDHEN and CDR2 SYDVKM. The CDR3 DNA reads TGTGCCAGCAGCCTACCCCTGCCTGGGGCCAACGTCCTGACTTTC. It encodes CASSLPLPGANVLTF. The complete variable domain, with remaining parts taken from reference TRBV28 and TRBJ2-6, reads DVKVTQSSRYLVKRTGEKVFLECVQDMDHENMFWYRQDPGLGLRLIYFSYDVKMKEKGDIPEGYSVSREKKERFSLILESASTNQTSMYLCASSLPLPGANVLTFGAGSRLTVL.